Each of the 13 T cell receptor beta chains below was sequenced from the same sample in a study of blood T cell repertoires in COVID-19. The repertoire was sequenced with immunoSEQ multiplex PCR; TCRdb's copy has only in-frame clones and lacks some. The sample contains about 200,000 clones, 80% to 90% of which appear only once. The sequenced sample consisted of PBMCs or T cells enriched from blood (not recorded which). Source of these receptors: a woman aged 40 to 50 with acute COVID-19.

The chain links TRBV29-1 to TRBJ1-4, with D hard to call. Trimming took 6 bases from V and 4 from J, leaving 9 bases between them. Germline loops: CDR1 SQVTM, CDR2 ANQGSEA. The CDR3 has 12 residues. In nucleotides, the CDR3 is TGCAGCGTGTCCAGGAATAATGAAAAACTGTTTTTT. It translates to CSVSRNNEKLFF.

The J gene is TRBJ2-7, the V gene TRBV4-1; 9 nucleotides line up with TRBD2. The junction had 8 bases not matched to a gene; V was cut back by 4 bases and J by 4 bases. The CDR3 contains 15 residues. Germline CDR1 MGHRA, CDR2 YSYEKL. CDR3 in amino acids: CASSPEDSGRYEQYF. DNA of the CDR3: TGCGCCAGCAGCCCCGAGGATAGCGGGAGATACGAGCAGTACTTC.

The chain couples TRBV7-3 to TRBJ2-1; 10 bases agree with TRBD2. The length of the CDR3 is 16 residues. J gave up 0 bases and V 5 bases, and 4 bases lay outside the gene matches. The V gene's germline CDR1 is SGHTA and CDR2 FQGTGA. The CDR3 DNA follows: TGTGCCAGCAGCCTTAGCGGGAGGAGCTCCTACAATGAGCAGTTCTTC. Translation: CASSLSGRSSYNEQFF.

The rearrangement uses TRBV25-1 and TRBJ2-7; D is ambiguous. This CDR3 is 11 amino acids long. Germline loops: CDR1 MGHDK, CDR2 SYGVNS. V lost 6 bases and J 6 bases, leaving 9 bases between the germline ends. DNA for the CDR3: TGTGCCAGCAGCCTCTTCCGCGAGCAGTACTTC. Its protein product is CASSLFREQYF.

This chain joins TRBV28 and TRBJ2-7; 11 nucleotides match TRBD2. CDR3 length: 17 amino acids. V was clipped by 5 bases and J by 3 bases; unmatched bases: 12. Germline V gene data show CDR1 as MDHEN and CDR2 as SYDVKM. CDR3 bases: TGTGCCAGCAGTCCACCCTCCCGGCTAGCGGGAGGCTACGAGCAGTACTTC. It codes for CASSPPSRLAGGYEQYF. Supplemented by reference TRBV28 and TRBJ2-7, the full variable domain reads DVKVTQSSRYLVKRTGEKVFLECVQDMDHENMFWYRQDPGLGLRLIYFSYDVKMKEKGDIPEGYSVSREKKERFSLILESASTNQTSMYLCASSPPSRLAGGYEQYFGPGTRLTVT.

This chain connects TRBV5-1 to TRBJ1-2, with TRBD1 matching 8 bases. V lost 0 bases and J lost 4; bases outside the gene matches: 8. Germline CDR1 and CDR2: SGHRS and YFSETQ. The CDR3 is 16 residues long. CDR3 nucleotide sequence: TGCGCCAGCAGCTTGGGCATGACAGGGGTGAGCTATGGCTACACCTTC. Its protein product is CASSLGMTGVSYGYTF.

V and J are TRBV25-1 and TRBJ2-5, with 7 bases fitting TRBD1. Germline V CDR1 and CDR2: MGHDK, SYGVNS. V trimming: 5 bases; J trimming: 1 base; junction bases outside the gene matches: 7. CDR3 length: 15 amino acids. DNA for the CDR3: TGTGCCAGCAGTAGGGGACAGACGATCCAAGAGACCCAGTACTTC. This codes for CASSRGQTIQETQYF.

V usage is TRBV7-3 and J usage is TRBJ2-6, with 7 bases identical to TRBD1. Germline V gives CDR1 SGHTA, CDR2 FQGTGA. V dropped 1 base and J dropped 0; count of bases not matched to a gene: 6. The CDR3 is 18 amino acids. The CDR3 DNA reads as TGTGCCAGCAGCTTAAGATCAGGGGGTACCTCTGGGGCCAACGTCCTGACTTTC. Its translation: CASSLRSGGTSGANVLTF.

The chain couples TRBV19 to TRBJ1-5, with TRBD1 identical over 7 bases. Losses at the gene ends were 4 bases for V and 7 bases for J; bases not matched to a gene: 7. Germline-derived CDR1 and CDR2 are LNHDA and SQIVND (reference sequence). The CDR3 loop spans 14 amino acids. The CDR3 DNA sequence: TGTGCCAGTAGTAATCAGGGGGAAGGGCAGCCCCAGCATTTT. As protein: CASSNQGEGQPQHF.

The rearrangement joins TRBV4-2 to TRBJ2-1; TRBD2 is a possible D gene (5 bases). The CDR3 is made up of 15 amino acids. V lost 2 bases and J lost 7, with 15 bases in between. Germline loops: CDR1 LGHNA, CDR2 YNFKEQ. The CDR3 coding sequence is TGTGCCAGCAGCCAAAGGGTCTCTAGCTTGAATGAGCAGTTCTTC. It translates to CASSQRVSSLNEQFF.

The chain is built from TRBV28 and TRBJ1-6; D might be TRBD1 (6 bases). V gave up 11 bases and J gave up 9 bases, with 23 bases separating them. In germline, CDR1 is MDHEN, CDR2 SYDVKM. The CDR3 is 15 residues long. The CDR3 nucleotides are TGTGCCGCAAATTCCGGGACAACGTATGGTTCACCCCTCCACTTT. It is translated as CAANSGTTYGSPLHF.

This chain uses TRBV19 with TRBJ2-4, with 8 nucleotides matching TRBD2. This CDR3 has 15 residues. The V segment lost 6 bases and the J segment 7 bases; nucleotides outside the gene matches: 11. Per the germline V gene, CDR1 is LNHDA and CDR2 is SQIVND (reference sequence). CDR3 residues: CASRSGGTSGNIQYF. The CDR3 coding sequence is TGTGCCAGTAGATCCGGCGGGACTAGTGGGAACATTCAGTACTTC. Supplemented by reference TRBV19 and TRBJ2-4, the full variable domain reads DGGITQSPKYLFRKEGQNVTLSCEQNLNHDAMYWYRQDPGQGLRLIYYSQIVNDFQKGDIAEGYSVSREKKESFPLTVTSAQKNPTAFYLCASRSGGTSGNIQYFGAGTRLSVL.

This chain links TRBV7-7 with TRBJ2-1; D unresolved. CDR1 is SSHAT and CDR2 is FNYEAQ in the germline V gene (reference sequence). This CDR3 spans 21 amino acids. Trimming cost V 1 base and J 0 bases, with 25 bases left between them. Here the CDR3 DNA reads TGTGCCAGCAGCTTAGAGCCCCCCGCGGCTCTAGAGGTACTCTCCTACAATGAGCAGTTCTTC. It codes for CASSLEPPAALEVLSYNEQFF.